This T cell receptor (beta chain) was identified during a study of memory CD4+ T cells and cytomegalovirus serostatus. Single viable CD3+CD4+CD8-CD45RO+ cells were sorted as the memory CD4+ T cells. CD4+ T cells were isolated by positive magnetic selection. Sequencing used immunoSEQ multiplex PCR; TCRdb keeps in-frame clones, though not all of them. The sample records about 82,000 clones, approximately 84% being singletons. This sequence originates from an adult in good health and CMV-seronegative. Sequenced sample: memory CD4+ T cells from blood.

CDR3 sequence (DNA): TGTGCCAGTAGTATAGGAAGGGTCGGGCCCCAGCATTTT. As protein: CASSIGRVGPQHF. V gene TRBV19 combines with J gene TRBJ1-5; D gene uncertain. Trimming cost V 1 base and J 9 bases, with 10 bases left between them. Germline lookup yields CDR1 LNHDA and CDR2 SQIVND (reference sequence). The CDR3 loop spans 13 amino acids.